This is a list of T cell receptor beta chains from one sample in a study of T-cell reconstitution after alpha-beta-depleted transplantation in children. One entry per CDR3 protein results from TCRdb running MiXCR on the PCR reads. The sample includes 500,000 to 650,000 distinct CDR3 sequences, over 10% of them seen just once. The material sequenced was PBMCs, mostly from graft donor cells, taken 360 days after TCRalphabeta/CD19-depleted stem cell transplant. Source of these receptors: a male patient between 10 and 17 years old who had a stem cell transplant for acute myeloid leukemia, so the T cells may come from the graft donor. Both conserved end residues are part of each CDR3. The order of the fields is D gene, clone size, V gene, J gene, CDR3 protein, CDR3 DNA. D genes are given only for firm matches. Clone sizes are given selectively: once, few, many, or a class where the clone is expanded.

NA	NA	TRBV12-3/TRBV12-4	TRBJ1-1	CASSLPLRAFF	TGTGCCAGCAGTTTGCCTCTCCGGGCTTTCTTT
NA	NA	TRBV5-4	TRBJ1-4	CASSLGLRNEKLFF	TGTGCCAGCAGCTTGGGACTGCGTAATGAAAAACTGTTTTTT
NA	NA	TRBV28	TRBJ1-6	CASSFQGNNSPLHF	TGTGCCAGCAGTTTTCAGGGCAATAATTCACCCCTCCACTTT
TRBD1	few	TRBV24-1	TRBJ2-5	CATSDDRGQETQYF	TGTGCCACCAGTGATGACAGGGGGCAAGAGACCCAGTACTTC
TRBD1	many	TRBV12-3/TRBV12-4	TRBJ2-7	CASMGDRGNEQYF	TGTGCCAGCATGGGCGACAGGGGGAACGAGCAGTACTTC
TRBD2	few	TRBV7-2	TRBJ2-3	CASSLDGRDTDTQYF	TGTGCCAGCAGCTTAGATGGGAGGGACACAGATACGCAGTATTTT
NA	many	TRBV6-5	TRBJ2-1	CASSSEGPGLTYNEQFF	TGTGCCAGCAGTTCCGAGGGACCGGGACTTACCTACAATGAGCAGTTCTTC
TRBD2	NA	TRBV20-1	TRBJ2-5	CSASLAVKETQYF	TGCAGTGCATCACTAGCGGTGAAAGAGACCCAGTACTTC
NA	few	TRBV18	TRBJ2-7	CASSPPSSPYEQYF	TGTGCCAGCTCACCACCTAGCTCTCCCTACGAGCAGTACTTC
NA	NA	TRBV29-1	TRBJ2-1	CSVGPRLTYNEQFF	TGCAGCGTCGGCCCACGACTCACCTACAATGAGCAGTTCTTC
NA	many	TRBV28	TRBJ2-7	CASSLLISSYEQYF	TGTGCCAGCAGTTTACTAATTAGCTCCTACGAGCAGTACTTC
TRBD2	NA	TRBV29-1	TRBJ2-1	CSVRTAGGLAGGYEQFF	TGCAGCGTTCGCACGGCAGGGGGACTAGCGGGAGGGTACGAGCAGTTCTTC
NA	few	TRBV18	TRBJ2-7	CASSPGKGYTRVYEQYF	TGTGCCAGCTCACCAGGGAAGGGGTATACAAGGGTTTACGAGCAGTACTTC
NA	NA	TRBV10-3	TRBJ1-2	CAISEFIGGPYGYTF	TGTGCCATCAGTGAGTTCATCGGGGGCCCTTATGGCTACACCTTC
NA	many	TRBV28	TRBJ2-7	CASSTDKNSYEQYF	TGTGCCAGCAGCACGGACAAGAACTCCTACGAGCAGTACTTC
TRBD1	few	TRBV2	TRBJ2-1	CASSYLSNTGTGYNEQFF	TGTGCCAGCAGTTACCTCTCCAATACCGGGACAGGCTACAATGAGCAGTTCTTC
TRBD1	NA	TRBV6-2/TRBV6-3	TRBJ2-2	CASSNQGAYTGELFF	TGTGCCAGCAGTAACCAGGGGGCCTACACCGGGGAGCTGTTTTTT
NA	NA	TRBV14	TRBJ2-7	CASSPRLDSGSYEQYF	TGTGCCAGCAGTCCCAGACTTGACTCAGGGAGCTACGAGCAGTACTTC
NA	few	TRBV5-1	TRBJ2-2	CASSFPNSGSRYQNTGELFF	TGCGCCAGCAGCTTTCCCAACTCCGGGAGTCGCTATCAGAACACCGGGGAGCTGTTTTTT
NA	few	TRBV4-3	TRBJ2-1	CASSQDMGPLGVNEQFF	TGCGCCAGCAGCCAAGATATGGGACCCTTAGGGGTCAATGAGCAGTTCTTC
TRBD2	many	TRBV20-1	TRBJ2-2	CSGGCGRRTGELFF	TGCAGTGGAGGGTGCGGGAGGAGAACCGGGGAGCTGTTTTTT
NA	NA	TRBV5-1	TRBJ2-2	CASSVGRATNTGELFF	TGCGCCAGCAGCGTGGGGCGGGCTACGAACACCGGGGAGCTGTTTTTT
NA	NA	TRBV23-1	TRBJ2-1	CASSHRAYPGRPYNEQFF	TGCGCCAGCAGTCATCGCGCCTATCCGGGACGCCCCTACAATGAGCAGTTCTTC
NA	NA	TRBV7-9	TRBJ2-2	CASSPGIRFVTGELFF	TGTGCCAGCAGCCCCGGGATTAGGTTCGTCACCGGGGAGCTGTTTTTT
TRBD2	many	TRBV12-3/TRBV12-4	TRBJ2-2	CASSLAGGLGYTGELFF	TGTGCCAGCAGTCTAGCGGGAGGATTGGGGTATACCGGGGAGCTGTTTTTT
NA	few	TRBV4-3	TRBJ2-5	CASSQDSGLMGTQETQYF	TGCGCCAGCAGCCAAGATAGCGGTCTGATGGGGACCCAAGAGACCCAGTACTTC
NA	NA	TRBV14	TRBJ2-1	CASSQDRDWSSYNEQFF	TGTGCCAGCAGCCAAGATAGGGACTGGAGCTCCTACAATGAGCAGTTCTTC
TRBD2	NA	TRBV20-1	TRBJ2-7	CSARDLGTSYYEQYF	TGCAGTGCTAGAGACCTTGGGACTAGCTACTACGAGCAGTACTTC
NA	NA	TRBV6-2/TRBV6-3	TRBJ1-1	CASSSGLLNTEAFF	TGTGCCAGCAGTTCTGGACTGCTGAACACTGAAGCTTTCTTT
NA	NA	TRBV20-1	TRBJ1-1	CSASSQGRENTEAFF	TGCAGTGCTAGTTCCCAGGGAAGGGAGAACACTGAAGCTTTCTTT
TRBD1	NA	TRBV5-1	TRBJ2-7	CASSFGDRPYEQYF	TGCGCCAGCAGCTTTGGGGACAGACCCTACGAGCAGTACTTC
TRBD2	few	TRBV5-1	TRBJ2-2	CASTREASGTANTGELFF	TGCGCCAGCACCCGGGAGGCTAGCGGAACCGCGAACACCGGGGAGCTGTTTTTT
NA	few	TRBV20-1	TRBJ2-7	CSAVRLITYEQYF	TGCAGTGCCGTGCGGCTAATCACCTACGAGCAGTACTTC
NA	few	TRBV9	TRBJ2-3	CASSVRGLPGQYF	TGTGCCAGCAGCGTTCGGGGACTCCCGGGGCAGTATTTT
TRBD1	NA	TRBV6-1	TRBJ2-5	CASKGTVSLQETQYF	TGTGCCAGTAAAGGGACAGTTAGTCTCCAAGAGACCCAGTACTTC
TRBD1	many	TRBV20-1	TRBJ2-7	CSARTGRSYEQYF	TGCAGTGCTAGGACAGGGCGCTCCTACGAGCAGTACTTC
TRBD1	NA	TRBV3-1	TRBJ1-5	CASSQGGQGYQPQHF	TGTGCCAGCAGCCAAGGGGGACAGGGCTATCAGCCCCAGCATTTT
NA	NA	TRBV28	TRBJ2-7	CASSLSFYEQYF	TGTGCCAGCAGTTTATCTTTCTACGAGCAGTACTTC
NA	few	TRBV5-1	TRBJ2-2	CASSLVPTGILTGELFF	TGCGCCAGCAGCTTGGTCCCGACAGGAATCCTGACCGGGGAGCTGTTTTTT
TRBD2	few	TRBV6-2/TRBV6-3	TRBJ2-1	CASTRLAGGYNEQFF	TGTGCCAGCACTAGACTAGCGGGGGGATACAATGAGCAGTTCTTC
TRBD1	NA	TRBV30	TRBJ1-1	CAWSPGTGDTEAFF	TGTGCCTGGAGCCCGGGGACAGGGGATACTGAAGCTTTCTTT
TRBD2	few	TRBV27	TRBJ2-1	CASLIAGGPRNEQFF	TGTGCCAGCTTAATAGCGGGAGGGCCTAGGAATGAGCAGTTCTTC
NA	NA	TRBV7-3	TRBJ2-3	CASTPPGGTSTDTQYF	TGTGCCAGCACCCCCCCCGGGGGAACTAGCACAGATACGCAGTATTTT